A selection of T cell receptor beta chains follows, all from one sample in a study of T cell repertoires in cytomegalovirus infection. TCRdb analysed the reads with MiXCR anew, one entry per CDR3 protein. Counted here are about 400,000 distinct CDR3 sequences, nearly 35% occurring once; the ten biggest clones make up roughly 13%. Their antigen targets remain unknown. The specimen comprised cultured PBMCs, sampled from culture after CMV antigen stimulation. The receptor source for this set is a human donor in good health (CMV status not recorded). Some clones in this sample may be carry-over from other donors' samples. Each CDR3 is given with its conserved first and last residue. A D gene is named only where the DNA matches it firmly. Size is stated for part of the rows, as once, few or many counts, or as a class when the clone is expanded.

16 TRBD1 TRBJ1-2 TRBV15 few TGTGCCACTATCCCGGGACAGGTTGCATCGGGCTATGGCTACACCTTC CATIPGQVASGYGYTF
13 TRBD2 TRBJ2-7 TRBV6-2/TRBV6-3 few TGTGCCAGCGGGAGGGACTGGTCCTACGAGCAGTACTTC CASGRDWSYEQYF
17 TRBD2 TRBJ2-1 TRBV10-3 . TGTGCCATCAGTGAAAGACTAGCGGGACCCTTGGGCAATGAGCAGTTCTTC CAISERLAGPLGNEQFF
14 . TRBJ2-7 TRBV27 . TGTGCCAGCAGCCCAACAGTGGAGCCGTACGAGCAGTACTTC CASSPTVEPYEQYF
15 TRBD1 TRBJ1-1 TRBV7-6 many TGTGCCAGCAGCCTACAGACAGGGGGGCTCGATGAAGCTTTCTTT CASSLQTGGLDEAFF
15 TRBD2 TRBJ2-1 TRBV25-1 . TGTGCCAGCAGCCGTAGCGGGAGAGTCTACAATGAGCAGTTCTTC CASSRSGRVYNEQFF
16 TRBD2 TRBJ2-1 TRBV24-1 . TGTGCCACCAGTGATTTGGGGCTAGCGGGATTCAATGAGCAGTTCTTC CATSDLGLAGFNEQFF
16 . TRBJ1-4 TRBV6-5 . TGTGCCAGCAGTTACGCCCCCGGGGGTCTGGGGGAAAAACTGTTTTTT CASSYAPGGLGEKLFF
12 . TRBJ2-5 TRBV12-3/TRBV12-4 few TGTGCCAGCGGGGTCAGGCAAGAGACCCAGTACTTC CASGVRQETQYF
17 TRBD2 TRBJ2-4 TRBV7-2 few TGTGCCAGCAGCTTTGGGATAGCGGGATCCATTTCCGGCATTCAGTACTTC CASSFGIAGSISGIQYF
14 TRBD2 TRBJ2-7 TRBV7-6 . TGTGCCAGCAGCTTAGGCGGGGGGACCTACGAGCAGTACTTC CASSLGGGTYEQYF
18 . TRBJ2-1 TRBV19 . TGTGCCAGTATGCCCCTATTGGCCCCGGGACTGTCCTACAATGAGCAGTTCTTC CASMPLLAPGLSYNEQFF
13 . TRBJ1-2 TRBV20-1 few TGCAGTGCTAGAGATACAGGAGACTATGGCTACACCTTC CSARDTGDYGYTF
15 TRBD2 TRBJ2-1 TRBV7-8 . TGTGCCAGCAGCCCCCCCGGACTAGCGGTCAATGAGCAGTTCTTC CASSPPGLAVNEQFF
16 TRBD2 TRBJ2-7 TRBV5-1 . TGCGCCAGCAGCCCCGCGGAGGCGGGAGTAACCTACGAGCAGTACTTC CASSPAEAGVTYEQYF